This T cell receptor beta chain was captured by sequencing in a study of T cell responses to AZD1222 COVID-19 vaccine. Looking at the study overall: Second-dose recipients at about 4 or about 12 weeks were treated as one pooled group. Broader study findings: The CD4 TCRs associated with vaccination extended across spike and predominated at 160-218 and 743-854. Donor demographics were predominantly white British with a female majority; clonal diversity may be underestimated.

Trimming cost V 4 bases and J 0 bases; bases outside gene matches: 8. CDR3 size: 16 residues. Germline CDR1 MDHEN, CDR2 SYDVKM. TCRdb's table, derived via immunoSEQ multiplex PCR, lists solely in-frame clones and lacks some. The repertoire has approximately 170,000 clones, approximately 92% of them found once; the top ten carry approximately 7.2%. This clone was found once. Its target is unknown. Here the sequenced sample was peripheral blood, taken on day 0 of AZD1222 vaccination. The receptor was isolated from an adult in good health. The chain links TRBV28 to TRBJ1-1; TRBD1 aligns across 7 bases. The CDR3 sequence: CASSSLKQGMNTEAFF. The CDR3 nucleotides read TGTGCCAGCAGTTCATTAAAACAGGGGATGAACACTGAAGCTTTCTTT.